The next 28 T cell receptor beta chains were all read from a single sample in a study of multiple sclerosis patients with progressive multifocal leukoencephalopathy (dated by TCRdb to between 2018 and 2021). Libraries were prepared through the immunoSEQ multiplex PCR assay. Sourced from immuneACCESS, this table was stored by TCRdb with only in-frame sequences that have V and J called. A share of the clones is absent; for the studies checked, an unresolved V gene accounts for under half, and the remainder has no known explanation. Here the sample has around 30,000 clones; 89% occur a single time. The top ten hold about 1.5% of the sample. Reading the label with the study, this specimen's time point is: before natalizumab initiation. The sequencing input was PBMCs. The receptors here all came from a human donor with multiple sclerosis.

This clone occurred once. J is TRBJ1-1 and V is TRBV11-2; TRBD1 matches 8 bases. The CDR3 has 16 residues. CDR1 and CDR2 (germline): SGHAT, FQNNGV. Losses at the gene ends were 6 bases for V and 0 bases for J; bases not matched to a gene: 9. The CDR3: CASRPRTGSLNTEAFF. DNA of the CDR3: TGTGCCAGCAGGCCCCGGACAGGGTCTCTGAACACTGAAGCTTTCTTT.

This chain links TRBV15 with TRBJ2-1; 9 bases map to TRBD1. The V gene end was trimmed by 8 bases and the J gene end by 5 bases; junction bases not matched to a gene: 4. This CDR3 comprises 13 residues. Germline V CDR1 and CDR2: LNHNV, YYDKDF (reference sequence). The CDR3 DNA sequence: TGTGCCACCGGGAGGACAGGGGACAATGAGCAGTTCTTC. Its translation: CATGRTGDNEQFF.

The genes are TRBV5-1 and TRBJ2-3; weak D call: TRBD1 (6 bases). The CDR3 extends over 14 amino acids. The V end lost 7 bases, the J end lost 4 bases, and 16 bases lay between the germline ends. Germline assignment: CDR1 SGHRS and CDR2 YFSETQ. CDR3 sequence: CASRSGQTPDTQYF. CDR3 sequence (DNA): TGCGCCAGCCGCTCAGGACAGACCCCAGATACGCAGTATTTT.

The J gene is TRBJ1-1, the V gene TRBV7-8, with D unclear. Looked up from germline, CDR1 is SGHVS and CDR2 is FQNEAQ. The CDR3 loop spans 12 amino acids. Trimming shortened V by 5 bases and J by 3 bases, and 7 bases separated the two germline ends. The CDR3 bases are TGTGCCAGCAGCCCAATGTACACTGAAGCTTTCTTT. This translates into CASSPMYTEAFF.

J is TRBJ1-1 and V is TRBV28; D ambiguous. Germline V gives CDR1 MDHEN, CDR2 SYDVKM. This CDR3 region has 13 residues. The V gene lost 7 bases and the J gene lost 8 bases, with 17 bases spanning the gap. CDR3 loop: CASMDFPRVEAFF. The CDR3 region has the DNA TGTGCCAGCATGGACTTCCCAAGGGTCGAAGCTTTCTTT.

CDR3 nucleotides: TGTGCCACCAGCAGAGATCGGCTGACAGGCAGGAGCTATAATTCACCCCTCCACTTT. Amino acids: CATSRDRLTGRSYNSPLHF. This chain connects TRBV15 to TRBJ1-6, with D perhaps TRBD1 (6 bases). Trimming pared 0 bases from V and 3 bases from J, leaving 18 bases between. Germline V gene sequence: CDR1 LNHNV, CDR2 YYDKDF (reference sequence). The CDR3 runs 19 residues.

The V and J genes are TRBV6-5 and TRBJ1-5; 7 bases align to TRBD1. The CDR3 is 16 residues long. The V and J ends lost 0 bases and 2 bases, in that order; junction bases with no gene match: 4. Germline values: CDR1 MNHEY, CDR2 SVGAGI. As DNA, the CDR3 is TGTGCCAGCAGTTACTCCCGACAGGGTGGCAATCAGCCCCAGCATTTT. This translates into CASSYSRQGGNQPQHF.

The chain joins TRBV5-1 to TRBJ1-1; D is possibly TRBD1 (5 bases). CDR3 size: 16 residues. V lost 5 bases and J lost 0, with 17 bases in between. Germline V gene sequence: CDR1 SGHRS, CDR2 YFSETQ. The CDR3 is CASSTRGQEMNTEAFF. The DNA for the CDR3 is TGCGCCAGCAGTACCCGGGGCCAAGAGATGAACACTGAAGCTTTCTTT.

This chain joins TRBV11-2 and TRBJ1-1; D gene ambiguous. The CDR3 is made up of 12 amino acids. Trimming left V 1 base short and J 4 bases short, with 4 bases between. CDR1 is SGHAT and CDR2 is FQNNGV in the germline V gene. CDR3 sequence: CASSLAPTEAFF. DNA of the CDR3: TGTGCCAGCAGCTTAGCCCCCACTGAAGCTTTCTTT.

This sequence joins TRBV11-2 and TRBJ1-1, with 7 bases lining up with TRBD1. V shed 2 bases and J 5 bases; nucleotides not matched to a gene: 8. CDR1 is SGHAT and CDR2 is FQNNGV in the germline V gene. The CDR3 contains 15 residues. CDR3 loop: CASSLYQGGKTEAFF. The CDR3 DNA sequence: TGTGCCAGCAGCTTATATCAAGGGGGCAAAACTGAAGCTTTCTTT. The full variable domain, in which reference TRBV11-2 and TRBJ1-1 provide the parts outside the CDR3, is EAGVAQSPRYKIIEKRQSVAFWCNPISGHATLYWYQQILGQGPKLLIQFQNNGVVDDSQLPKDRFSAERLKGVDSTLKIQPAKLEDSAVYLCASSLYQGGKTEAFFGQGTRLTVV.

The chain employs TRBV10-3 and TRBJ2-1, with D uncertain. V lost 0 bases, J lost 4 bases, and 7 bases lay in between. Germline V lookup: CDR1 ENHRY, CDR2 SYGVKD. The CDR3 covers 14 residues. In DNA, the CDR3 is TGTGCCATCAGTGAGTCAATGGAATACAATGAGCAGTTCTTC. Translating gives CAISESMEYNEQFF.

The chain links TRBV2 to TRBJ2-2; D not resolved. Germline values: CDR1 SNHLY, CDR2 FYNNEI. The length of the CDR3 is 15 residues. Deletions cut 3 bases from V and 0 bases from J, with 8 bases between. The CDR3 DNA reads TGTGCCAGCAGTGACGCGGTGGCGAACACCGGGGAGCTGTTTTTT. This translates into CASSDAVANTGELFF.

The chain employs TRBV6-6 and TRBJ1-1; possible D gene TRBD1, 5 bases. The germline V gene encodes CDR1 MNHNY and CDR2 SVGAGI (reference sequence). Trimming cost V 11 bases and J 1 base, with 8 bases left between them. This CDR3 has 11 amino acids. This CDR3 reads CALGTNTEAFF. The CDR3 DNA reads TGTGCCTTGGGGACGAACACTGAAGCTTTCTTT.

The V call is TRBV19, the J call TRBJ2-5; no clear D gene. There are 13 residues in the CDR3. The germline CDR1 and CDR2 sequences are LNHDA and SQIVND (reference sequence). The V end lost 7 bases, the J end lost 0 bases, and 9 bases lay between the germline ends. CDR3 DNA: TGTGCCAGTACGAGGAGACACCAAGAGACCCAGTACTTC. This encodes CASTRRHQETQYF.

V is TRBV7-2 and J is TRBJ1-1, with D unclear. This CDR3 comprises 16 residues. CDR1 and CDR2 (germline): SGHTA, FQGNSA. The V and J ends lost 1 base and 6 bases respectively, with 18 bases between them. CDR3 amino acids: CASSLEGIRLGAEAFF. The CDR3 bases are TGTGCCAGCAGCTTAGAGGGAATCCGTCTTGGGGCTGAAGCTTTCTTT.

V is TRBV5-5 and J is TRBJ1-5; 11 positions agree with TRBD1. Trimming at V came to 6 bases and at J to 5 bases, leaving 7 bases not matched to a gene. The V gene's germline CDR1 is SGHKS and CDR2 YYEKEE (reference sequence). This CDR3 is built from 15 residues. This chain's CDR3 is CASTWGTGGYQPQHF. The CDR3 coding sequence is TGTGCCAGCACCTGGGGGACAGGGGGATATCAGCCCCAGCATTTT. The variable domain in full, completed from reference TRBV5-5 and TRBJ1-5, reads DAGVTQSPTHLIKTRGQQVTLRCSPISGHKSVSWYQQVLGQGPQFIFQYYEKEERGRGNFPDRFSARQFPNYSSELNVNALLLGDSALYLCASTWGTGGYQPQHFGDGTRLSIL.

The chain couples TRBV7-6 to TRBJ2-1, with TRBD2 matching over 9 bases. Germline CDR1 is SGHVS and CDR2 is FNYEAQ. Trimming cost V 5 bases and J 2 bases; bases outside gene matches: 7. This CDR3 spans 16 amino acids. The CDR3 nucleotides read TGTGCCAGCAGCAGAGGGACTAGCCAGGCCTACAATGAGCAGTTCTTC. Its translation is CASSRGTSQAYNEQFF.

CDR3 sequence (DNA): TGTGCCAGCAGTGAGATACAGGGGGGGAATACGCAGTATTTT. Its translation is CASSEIQGGNTQYF. The V gene is TRBV6-1, the J gene TRBJ2-3, with D tentatively TRBD1 (8 bases). The CDR3 length is 14 residues. CDR1 is MNHNS and CDR2 is SASEGT in the germline V gene. Deletions cut 3 bases from V and 7 bases from J, with 14 bases between.

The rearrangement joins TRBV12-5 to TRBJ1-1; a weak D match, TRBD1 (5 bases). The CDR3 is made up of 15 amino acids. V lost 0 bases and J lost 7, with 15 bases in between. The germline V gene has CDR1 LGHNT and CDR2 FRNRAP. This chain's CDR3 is CASGLVGLGQIEAFF. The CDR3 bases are TGTGCTAGTGGTTTGGTAGGCCTGGGGCAGATTGAAGCTTTCTTT.

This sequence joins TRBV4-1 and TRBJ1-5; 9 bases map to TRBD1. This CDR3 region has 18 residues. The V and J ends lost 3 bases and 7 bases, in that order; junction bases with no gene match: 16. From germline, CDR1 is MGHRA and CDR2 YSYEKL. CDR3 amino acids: CASSHKQGAWESQQPQHF. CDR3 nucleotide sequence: TGCGCCAGCAGCCATAAACAGGGGGCCTGGGAAAGTCAGCAGCCCCAGCATTTT.

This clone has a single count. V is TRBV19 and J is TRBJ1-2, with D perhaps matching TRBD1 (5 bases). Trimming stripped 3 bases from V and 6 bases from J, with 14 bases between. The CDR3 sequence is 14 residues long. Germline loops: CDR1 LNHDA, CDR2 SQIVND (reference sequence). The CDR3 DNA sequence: TGTGCCAGTAGTATCAGTCGGGGCGTGGATGGCTACACCTTC. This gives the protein CASSISRGVDGYTF. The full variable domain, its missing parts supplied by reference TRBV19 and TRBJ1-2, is DGGITQSPKYLFRKEGQNVTLSCEQNLNHDAMYWYRQDPGQGLRLIYYSQIVNDFQKGDIAEGYSVSREKKESFPLTVTSAQKNPTAFYLCASSISRGVDGYTFGSGTRLTVV.

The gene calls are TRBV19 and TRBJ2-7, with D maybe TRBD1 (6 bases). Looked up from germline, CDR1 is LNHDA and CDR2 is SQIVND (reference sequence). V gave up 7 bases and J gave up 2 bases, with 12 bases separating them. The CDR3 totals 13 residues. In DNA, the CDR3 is TGTGCCAGTACCTCGACAGGTCCCTACGAGCAGTACTTC. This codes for CASTSTGPYEQYF.

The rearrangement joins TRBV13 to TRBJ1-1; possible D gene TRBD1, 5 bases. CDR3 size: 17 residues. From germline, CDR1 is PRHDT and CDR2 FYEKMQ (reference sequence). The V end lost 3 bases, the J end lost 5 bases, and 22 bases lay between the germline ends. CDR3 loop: CASSFGGQAGPSTEAFF. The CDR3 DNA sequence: TGTGCCAGCAGCTTCGGTGGACAAGCGGGGCCTTCGACTGAAGCTTTCTTT.

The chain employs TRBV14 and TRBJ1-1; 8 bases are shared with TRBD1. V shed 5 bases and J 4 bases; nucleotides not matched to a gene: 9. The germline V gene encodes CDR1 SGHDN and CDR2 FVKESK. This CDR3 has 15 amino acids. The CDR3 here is CASSNLTGAGTEAFF. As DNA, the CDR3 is TGTGCCAGCAGCAACCTGACAGGGGCGGGCACTGAAGCTTTCTTT. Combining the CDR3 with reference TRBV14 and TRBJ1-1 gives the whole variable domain EAGVTQFPSHSVIEKGQTVTLRCDPISGHDNLYWYRRVMGKEIKFLLHFVKESKQDESGMPNNRFLAERTGGTYSTLKVQPAELEDSGVYFCASSNLTGAGTEAFFGQGTRLTVV.

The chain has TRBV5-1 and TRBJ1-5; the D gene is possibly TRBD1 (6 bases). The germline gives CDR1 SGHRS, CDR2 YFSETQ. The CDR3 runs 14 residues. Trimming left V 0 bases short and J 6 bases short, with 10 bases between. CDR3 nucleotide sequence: TGCGCCAGCAGCTTGGGGGGGCTACTTCAGCCCCAGCATTTT. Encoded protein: CASSLGGLLQPQHF.

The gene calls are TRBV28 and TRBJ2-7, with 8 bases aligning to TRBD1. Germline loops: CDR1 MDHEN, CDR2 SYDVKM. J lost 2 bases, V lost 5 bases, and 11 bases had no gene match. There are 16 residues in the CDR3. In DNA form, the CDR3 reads TGTGCCAGCAGTCGCCTTACAGGGGGATTCACCTACGAGCAGTACTTC. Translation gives CASSRLTGGFTYEQYF.

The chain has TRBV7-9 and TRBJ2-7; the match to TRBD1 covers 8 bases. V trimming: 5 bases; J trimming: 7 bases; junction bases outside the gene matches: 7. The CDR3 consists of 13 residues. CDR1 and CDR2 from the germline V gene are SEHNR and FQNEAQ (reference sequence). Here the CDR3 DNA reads TGTGCCAGCAGCCTCCAGGGGGCTCTTGAGCAGTACTTC. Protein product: CASSLQGALEQYF. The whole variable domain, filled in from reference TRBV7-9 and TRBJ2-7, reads DTGVSQNPRHKITKRGQNVTFRCDPISEHNRLYWYRQTLGQGPEFLTYFQNEAQLEKSRLLSDRFSAERPKGSFSTLEIQRTEQGDSAMYLCASSLQGALEQYFGPGTRLTVT.

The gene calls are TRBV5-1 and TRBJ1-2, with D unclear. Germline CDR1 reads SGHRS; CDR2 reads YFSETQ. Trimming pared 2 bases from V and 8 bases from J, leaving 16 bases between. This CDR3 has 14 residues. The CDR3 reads CASSFPGRPQGYTF. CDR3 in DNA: TGCGCCAGCAGCTTCCCAGGCCGGCCGCAGGGCTACACCTTC.